This TCR beta chain was found in a study of Graves' ophthalmopathy and Graves' hyperthyroidism. For the study at large: Peripheral blood was obtained at first diagnosis, ahead of any treatment. Findings and limits, study-wide: Blood also carried most expanded thyroid clonotypes exceeding 0.001 frequency.

The sequenced template was RNA, covering the TCR beta CDR3 region. Following a first-round RT-PCR that used HTBI primers, a second-round multiplex PCR was carried out. TCRdb passed the multiplex PCR reads through MiXCR, listing each CDR3 protein once. This sample has under 800,000 distinct CDR3 sequences, with about 20% found just once. Aged 18 to 65, the patients with hyperthyroidism had under 2 months' duration and were newly diagnosed. Regarding this clonotype: Its antigen is still unknown.

This CDR3 is built from 10 residues. Trimming took off 6 bases at V and 14 bases at J, with 8 bases between the two ends. Germline V lookup: CDR1 MNHNS, CDR2 SASEGT. The clonotype comes from a young woman with stable Graves' hyperthyroidism. Some clones in this sample may be carry-over from other donors' samples. This chain joins TRBV6-1 and TRBJ1-6, with D possibly being TRBD1 (5 bases). Sequenced sample: peripheral blood. The CDR3 bases are TGTGCCAGCAGCGAGGGGTCCCTCCACTTT. This codes for CASSEGSLHF.